Listed here are 10 T cell receptor beta chains from one sample, sequenced in a study of T cells in Graves' hyperthyroidism and ophthalmopathy. The source material, RNA transcripts, was used to amplify TCR beta CDR3 regions. When the TCR CDR3 underwent first-round RT-PCR, the HTBI primer set was used. TCRdb re-called the multiplex PCR reads through MiXCR, storing one row per CDR3 protein. The sample includes about 480,000 distinct CDR3 sequences, roughly 22% of them seen just once. Input material: blood. Every receptor here comes from a woman in her 70s with Graves' ophthalmopathy.

This chain uses TRBV12-3 or TRBV12-4 with TRBJ2-7, with D unclear. The CDR3 consists of 12 residues. The V end lost 6 bases, the J end lost 0 bases, and 6 bases lay between the germline ends. CDR3 DNA sequence: TGTGCCAGCAGGAAATTCTCCTACGAGCAGTACTTC. This encodes CASRKFSYEQYF.

This clonotype was recorded many times. This chain connects TRBV7-2 to TRBJ2-5; D is unresolved. The germline V gene has CDR1 SGHTA and CDR2 FQGNSA. V lost 5 bases and J 7 bases, leaving 17 bases between the germline ends. The CDR3 is 14 amino acids. CDR3 bases: TGTGCCAGCAGCCTTCGACCCCCGTTCCGGACCCAGTACTTC. Protein sequence: CASSLRPPFRTQYF.

The chain combines TRBV19 with TRBJ1-2; no definite D call. The length of the CDR3 is 10 residues. Germline V gene lookup returns CDR1 LNHDA and CDR2 SQIVND (reference sequence). The ends were cut back, 5 bases at V and 6 bases at J, with 4 bases in the middle. The CDR3 DNA reads TGTGCCAGTAGTGGCCATGGCTACACCTTC. Its protein is CASSGHGYTF.

This clonotype was observed a handful of times. CDR3 residues: CASSRVKASNEKLFF. DNA of the CDR3: TGTGCCAGCAGTAGGGTTAAGGCCTCTAATGAAAAACTGTTTTTT. The J gene is TRBJ1-4, the V gene TRBV28, with D uncertain. In germline, CDR1 is MDHEN, CDR2 SYDVKM. The CDR3 has 15 residues. Deletions cut 5 bases from V and 3 bases from J, with 13 bases between.

This clonotype was seen at least ten times. This chain joins TRBV28 and TRBJ1-1; 7 bases map to TRBD1. Germline V gene data show CDR1 as MDHEN and CDR2 as SYDVKM. V lost 5 bases and J lost 6; bases outside the gene matches: 6. This CDR3 is 13 amino acids long. The CDR3 is CASSIGQASEAFF. The CDR3 DNA reads as TGTGCCAGCAGTATCGGACAGGCTTCTGAAGCTTTCTTT.

The V call is TRBV4-2, the J call TRBJ2-3, with 9 bases identical to TRBD1. The CDR3 has 16 amino acids. Germline loops: CDR1 LGHNA, CDR2 YNFKEQ. The J segment lost 6 bases and the V segment lost 0 bases, leaving 7 bases of the junction unmatched. CDR3: CASSQERTGASDTQYF. The CDR3 DNA follows: TGTGCCAGCAGCCAAGAACGGACAGGGGCATCGGATACGCAGTATTTT.

This clonotype appeared a few times. The chain couples TRBV6-1 to TRBJ1-1, with 7 bases that match TRBD1. This CDR3 has 13 amino acids. Germline-derived CDR1 and CDR2 are MNHNS and SASEGT. Trimming cost V 5 bases and J 10 bases; bases outside gene matches: 10. In nucleotides, the CDR3 is TGTGCCAGCAGTTCGCGGGACAGACTTTCAGCTTTCTTT. Translation gives CASSSRDRLSAFF.

This clonotype was picked up many times. The rearrangement links TRBV12-3 or TRBV12-4 to TRBJ2-7; D tentatively fits TRBD1 or TRBD2 (7 bases each). Trimming pared 3 bases from V and 4 bases from J, leaving 13 bases between. The CDR3 covers 14 residues. The CDR3 nucleotides read TGTGCCAGCAGTTTGTCAGGGGGAGGGTACGAGCAGTACTTC. As protein: CASSLSGGGYEQYF.

This clonotype turned up a few times. The chain is built from TRBV19 and TRBJ1-1; a weak D match, TRBD1 (5 bases). The CDR3 is 16 residues long. Germline V gene sequence: CDR1 LNHDA, CDR2 SQIVND (reference sequence). V lost 7 bases to trimming and J lost 4 bases, with 22 bases between them. In nucleotides, the CDR3 is TGTGCCAGTATAAAGGGTGGGGGAAGAGTGGTCACTGAAGCTTTCTTT. Amino acids: CASIKGGGRVVTEAFF.

The chain carries TRBV9 and TRBJ2-5, with 14 bases lining up with TRBD2. Germline V lookup: CDR1 SGDLS, CDR2 YYNGEE. With V trimmed by 2 bases and J by 5 bases, 5 bases remained unmatched. This CDR3 spans 16 amino acids. CDR3 protein: CASSVTSGRAAETQYF. The CDR3 DNA reads as TGTGCCAGCAGCGTGACTAGCGGGAGGGCCGCTGAGACCCAGTACTTC.